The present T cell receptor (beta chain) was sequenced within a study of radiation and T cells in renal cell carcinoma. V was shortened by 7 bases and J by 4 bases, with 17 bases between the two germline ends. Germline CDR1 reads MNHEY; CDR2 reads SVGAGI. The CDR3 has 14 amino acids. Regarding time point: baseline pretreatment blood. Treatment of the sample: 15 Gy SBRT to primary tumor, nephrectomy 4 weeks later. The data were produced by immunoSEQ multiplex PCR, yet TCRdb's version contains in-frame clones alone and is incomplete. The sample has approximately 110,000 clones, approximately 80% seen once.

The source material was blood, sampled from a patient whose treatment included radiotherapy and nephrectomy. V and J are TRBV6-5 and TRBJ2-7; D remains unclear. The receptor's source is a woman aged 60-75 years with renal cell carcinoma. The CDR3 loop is CASIASLNPYEQYF. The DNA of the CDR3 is TGTGCCAGCATTGCGTCGCTGAACCCGTACGAGCAGTACTTC.